Sequencing of this T cell receptor beta chain was carried out in a study of control samples from healthy donors and cancer patients. CDR3 size: 15 residues. With 6 bases removed from V and 0 bases from J, the gap between germline ends came to 14 bases. CDR1 and CDR2 (germline): SGDLS, YYNGEE. The method was immunoSEQ multiplex PCR; TCRdb's version includes in-frame clones alone and lacks a portion of them. This sample carries approximately 65,000 clones, roughly nine tenths of them seen once, and the ten largest clones take 19%. Sequencing input: PBMCs. This clonotype was obtained from a man in his 60s with lung cancer. The rearrangement joins TRBV9 to TRBJ2-3, with a weak D call TRBD1 (5 bases). For the CDR3, the DNA is TGTGCCAGCAACCTTTCAGGGAAAAGCACAGATACGCAGTATTTT. Amino acids: CASNLSGKSTDTQYF.